This is a list of T cell receptor beta chains from one sample in a study of T cell changes during pregnancy in multiple sclerosis. Profiling relied on immunoSEQ multiplex PCR, and the TCRdb table lists in-frame clones only, not all of them. Altogether around 40,000 clones are present, about 88% being singletons, with the ten largest covering roughly 1.3%. Sequencing was performed on CD4+ T cells from peripheral blood mononuclear cells, taken in the first trimester of pregnancy. Every receptor here comes from a female donor with multiple sclerosis, enrolled in a pregnancy study. The CDR3 runs from the conserved cysteine through the conserved F or W. Each record gives: clone size, V gene, J gene, D gene, CDR3 protein, CDR3 DNA. The D gene is left open where the match is weak. The size of a clone is reported for some rows only, either as once, few or many, or as a class for expanded clones.

>.|TRBV2|TRBJ2-3|.
CASSEDNTDTQYF
TGTGCCAGCAGTGAGGACAACACAGATACGCAGTATTTT
>.|TRBV18|TRBJ2-5|.
CASSPRVLVEGETQYF
TGTGCCAGCTCACCACGAGTATTAGTCGAGGGAGAGACCCAGTACTTC
>.|TRBV5-5|TRBJ1-3|.
CASSLAGPGNTIYF
TGTGCCAGCAGCTTGGCAGGGCCTGGAAACACCATATATTTT
>.|TRBV27|TRBJ1-5|.
CASSLKGHSNQPQHF
TGTGCCAGCAGTTTAAAGGGACATAGCAATCAGCCCCAGCATTTT
>.|TRBV5-5|TRBJ2-5|TRBD2
CASSLLSGTQETQYF
TGTGCCAGCAGCTTGCTGAGCGGGACGCAAGAGACCCAGTACTTC
>.|TRBV5-6|TRBJ2-3|.
CASSLGLAPDTQYF
TGTGCCAGCAGCTTGGGGTTGGCCCCAGATACGCAGTATTTT
>.|TRBV6-5|TRBJ2-5|.
CASSRTRDGQETQYF
TGTGCCAGCAGCCGCACGCGGGACGGACAAGAGACCCAGTACTTC
>.|TRBV19|TRBJ1-2|TRBD1
CASSVLLDRVNGYTF
TGTGCCAGTAGTGTTCTTCTGGACAGGGTGAATGGCTACACCTTC
>.|TRBV19|TRBJ2-1|TRBD2
CASSRASGGNEQFF
TGTGCCAGTAGTCGGGCTAGCGGGGGCAATGAGCAGTTCTTC
>.|TRBV5-1|TRBJ1-4|TRBD1
CASSVTGERGEKLFF
TGCGCCAGCAGCGTGACAGGGGAGCGAGGGGAAAAACTGTTTTTT
>.|TRBV27|TRBJ2-7|TRBD1
CASSFTFRDRDSYEQYF
TGTGCCAGCAGTTTTACTTTCCGGGACAGGGACTCCTACGAGCAGTACTTC
>once|TRBV5-1|TRBJ2-2|.
CASSLVGGRGELFF
TGCGCCAGCAGCTTGGTAGGGGGACGTGGGGAGCTGTTTTTT
>.|TRBV2|TRBJ2-3|TRBD2
CASPGTSGERDTQYF
TGTGCCAGCCCAGGGACTAGCGGGGAAAGAGATACGCAGTATTTT
>.|TRBV6-6|TRBJ2-7|.
CASSSRREQYF
TGTGCCAGCAGTTCTAGACGGGAGCAGTACTTC
>.|TRBV28|TRBJ2-7|.
CASRDPGRVEQYF
TGTGCCAGCAGGGACCCGGGCAGGGTCGAGCAGTACTTC
>.|TRBV11-3|TRBJ2-1|.
CASSPGFKRDNEQFF
TGTGCCAGCAGCCCCGGTTTTAAGCGGGACAATGAGCAGTTCTTC
>.|TRBV7-9|TRBJ2-2|.
CASSEQRDTGELFF
TGTGCCAGCAGCGAACAGAGGGACACCGGGGAGCTGTTTTTT
>.|TRBV19|TRBJ2-7|TRBD2
CARMTSGIYEQYF
TGTGCCAGGATGACTAGCGGGATCTACGAGCAGTACTTC
>.|TRBV13|TRBJ1-3|.
CASSEIQGGNTIYF
TGTGCCAGCAGCGAAATCCAGGGAGGAAACACCATATATTTT
>.|TRBV12-5|TRBJ2-3|.
CASGEGREGSTDTQYF
TGTGCTAGTGGAGAGGGCCGAGAGGGTAGCACAGATACGCAGTATTTT
>few|TRBV30|TRBJ1-1|TRBD1
CALDRGYNTEAFF
TGTGCCTTGGACAGGGGGTATAACACTGAAGCTTTCTTT
>once|TRBV30|TRBJ1-1|.
CAWSGGGTRNTEAFF
TGTGCCTGGAGTGGGGGGGGAACAAGAAACACTGAAGCTTTCTTT
>.|TRBV5-4|TRBJ1-1|.
CASSLGPGMNTEAFF
TGTGCCAGCAGCTTGGGTCCGGGAATGAACACTGAAGCTTTCTTT
>once|TRBV5-1|TRBJ2-1|TRBD2
CASSLVTSGTGGGQFF
TGCGCCAGCAGCTTGGTGACTAGCGGGACGGGGGGTGGGCAGTTCTTC
>.|TRBV28|TRBJ2-7|TRBD1
CASSSGQGPHEQYF
TGTGCCAGCAGTTCGGGACAGGGTCCCCACGAGCAGTACTTC
>once|TRBV10-3|TRBJ1-1|TRBD1
CAISVDRDGSEAFF
TGTGCCATCAGTGTTGACAGGGATGGGTCTGAAGCTTTCTTT
>.|TRBV2|TRBJ1-4|.
CASRGTPEKLFF
TGTGCCAGCAGGGGGACTCCTGAAAAACTGTTTTTT
>.|TRBV7-8|TRBJ2-3|.
CASSFGGRTDTQYF
TGTGCCAGCAGCTTCGGCGGGCGCACAGATACGCAGTATTTT
>.|TRBV9|TRBJ1-5|.
CASSVSSNSNQPQHF
TGTGCCAGCAGCGTAAGCTCCAATAGCAATCAGCCCCAGCATTTT
>.|TRBV30|TRBJ1-4|TRBD1
CAWSRQGSNEKLFF
TGTGCCTGGAGTCGACAGGGTTCAAATGAAAAACTGTTTTTT
>.|TRBV9|TRBJ2-1|TRBD2
CASSVTSVVSYNEQFF
TGTGCCAGCAGCGTAACTAGCGTCGTCTCCTACAATGAGCAGTTCTTC
>once|TRBV12-5|TRBJ2-1|.
CASGSGIYNEQFF
TGTGCTAGTGGTTCCGGGATTTACAATGAGCAGTTCTTC
>.|TRBV28|TRBJ2-1|TRBD1
CASSLSGTGANEQFF
TGTGCCAGCAGTTTGTCCGGGACAGGGGCCAATGAGCAGTTCTTC
>.|TRBV6-5|TRBJ1-5|TRBD1
CASSGTENQPQHF
TGTGCCAGCAGCGGGACAGAGAATCAGCCCCAGCATTTT
>.|TRBV27|TRBJ2-1|.
CASRPTGLMGNEQFF
TGTGCCAGCAGACCGACAGGTTTGATGGGCAATGAGCAGTTCTTC
>.|TRBV5-1|TRBJ1-1|TRBD1
CASSLGTGGGMNTEAFF
TGCGCCAGCAGTTTGGGGACAGGGGGCGGAATGAACACTGAAGCTTTCTTT
>.|TRBV27|TRBJ2-1|TRBD2
CASSSRVAGSSYNEQFF
TGTGCCAGCAGTAGTCGGGTAGCGGGTAGCTCCTACAATGAGCAGTTCTTC
>.|TRBV9|TRBJ2-4|.
CASSVETGIAKNIQYF
TGTGCCAGCAGCGTAGAAACGGGAATAGCCAAAAACATTCAGTACTTC
>once|TRBV19|TRBJ2-7|TRBD2
CASSAQLAGGAEQYF
TGTGCCAGTAGTGCCCAACTAGCGGGAGGGGCCGAGCAGTACTTC
>.|TRBV7-9|TRBJ1-2|.
CASSSPQDTPNYGYTF
TGTGCCAGCAGCTCCCCCCAGGACACGCCTAACTATGGCTACACCTTC
>few|TRBV28|TRBJ2-6|TRBD1
CASSRAQGAAGANVLTF
TGTGCCAGCAGTAGGGCTCAGGGGGCGGCTGGGGCCAACGTCCTGACTTTC
>.|TRBV11-1|TRBJ1-1|.
CASSLERRAYTEAFF
TGTGCCAGCAGCTTAGAACGCAGGGCTTACACTGAAGCTTTCTTT
>.|TRBV5-1|TRBJ1-2|.
CASSLKEGASYGYTF
TGCGCCAGCAGCTTGAAGGAGGGCGCTAGCTATGGCTACACCTTC
>.|TRBV2|TRBJ1-2|.
CASSEGVYGYTF
TGTGCCAGCAGTGAAGGCGTTTATGGCTACACCTTC
>.|TRBV4-1|TRBJ1-5|TRBD1
CASSHLDRESNQPQHF
TGCGCCAGCAGCCACTTGGACAGGGAGAGCAATCAGCCCCAGCATTTT
>once|TRBV13|TRBJ2-7|.
CASSLGGLKKEQYF
TGTGCCAGCAGCTTAGGCGGACTCAAAAAAGAGCAGTACTTC
>.|TRBV7-9|TRBJ1-5|.
CASSLVSGALNQPQHF
TGTGCCAGCAGCTTAGTCTCAGGGGCACTCAATCAGCCCCAGCATTTT
>.|TRBV7-2|TRBJ2-5|TRBD1
CASRSQGKPETQYF
TGTGCCAGCAGGTCACAGGGGAAGCCAGAGACCCAGTACTTC
>.|TRBV30|TRBJ2-5|.
CAWSSGFGRGQETQYF
TGTGCCTGGAGCAGCGGGTTCGGCAGGGGGCAAGAGACCCAGTACTTC
>.|TRBV29-1|TRBJ1-1|.
CSVAAGYTEAFF
TGCAGCGTTGCGGCAGGGTACACTGAAGCTTTCTTT
>.|TRBV30|TRBJ1-6|.
CAWSAEGVNSPLHF
TGTGCCTGGAGCGCCGAAGGGGTAAATTCACCCCTCCACTTT
>.|TRBV19|TRBJ2-1|TRBD1
CASSIQGVSYNEQFF
TGTGCCAGTAGTATTCAGGGGGTCTCCTACAATGAGCAGTTCTTC
>.|TRBV2|TRBJ2-7|TRBD1
CASSGTGGLTYEQYF
TGTGCCAGCAGCGGGACAGGGGGACTTACCTACGAGCAGTACTTC
>.|TRBV7-9|TRBJ1-5|.
CASSLDLNQPQHF
TGTGCCAGCAGCTTAGATCTCAATCAGCCCCAGCATTTT
>.|TRBV6-5|TRBJ1-5|.
CASSYLQGGQPQHF
TGTGCCAGCAGTTACTTACAGGGTGGTCAGCCCCAGCATTTT
>.|TRBV7-2|TRBJ2-6|.
CASRYSGANVLTF
TGTGCCAGCAGATACTCTGGGGCCAACGTCCTGACTTTC
>.|TRBV29-1|TRBJ2-2|.
CSVEGEGVGTGELFF
TGCAGCGTTGAAGGAGAGGGGGTTGGCACCGGGGAGCTGTTTTTT